This T cell receptor (beta chain) is from a study of blood T cell repertoires in COVID-19. Whole-study context: Samples of COVID-19 (acute and convalescent) were obtained from the United States, Italy and Spain. In each case, the material was cDNA or gDNA derived from T cells, B-cell-depleted T cells, or PBMCs.

In Seattle, patients joined the study during active infection and were tracked longitudinally. In the original processing: It was from reference gene primer amplification that nucleated cell counts were estimated. Here immunoSEQ multiplex PCR was the method, and the copy in TCRdb shows in-frame clones only, minus some. V and J calls and clone size are as listed in that table; D and trimming were resolved from the DNA. The data contain around 70,000 clones, 65% to 85% of them seen just once; the ten biggest clones take up over 10%. V was clipped by 4 bases and J by 3 bases, with 10 bases between them. The germline V gene encodes CDR1 LGHDT and CDR2 YNNKEL (reference sequence). The CDR3 is made up of 14 amino acids.

This TCR was recovered from a man in his forties or fifties with COVID-19, enrolled during active disease. The rearrangement joins TRBV3-1 (or the pseudogene TRBV3-2) to TRBJ2-4, with no clear D. Material for sequencing was peripheral blood. In DNA form, the CDR3 reads TGTGCCAGCAGCCGAGTCGGTGACAAAAACATTCAGTACTTC. Amino acid sequence: CASSRVGDKNIQYF.